The 24 T cell receptor beta chains below all came from one sample that was sequenced in a study of blood T cell repertoires in COVID-19. The data were produced by immunoSEQ multiplex PCR, yet TCRdb's version contains in-frame clones alone and is incomplete. The table records roughly 150,000 clones, around four fifths of them present only once. The sample consisted of peripheral blood. These receptors were obtained from a woman of 80 years or more with COVID-19, enrolled during active disease.

This sequence joins TRBV28 and TRBJ1-1; possibly TRBD1 for D (5 bases). Germline CDR1 and CDR2: MDHEN and SYDVKM. The CDR3 is 12 amino acids. V was shortened by 10 bases and J by 0 bases, with 9 bases between the two germline ends. CDR3 residues: CAIDSVNTEAFF. The CDR3 nucleotides are TGTGCCATAGACAGCGTGAACACTGAAGCTTTCTTT. Based on the CDR3 plus reference TRBV28 and TRBJ1-1, the full variable domain is DVKVTQSSRYLVKRTGEKVFLECVQDMDHENMFWYRQDPGLGLRLIYFSYDVKMKEKGDIPEGYSVSREKKERFSLILESASTNQTSMYLCAIDSVNTEAFFGQGTRLTVV.

The rearrangement joins TRBV4-2 to TRBJ1-1; TRBD1 is a possible D gene (6 bases). Trimming cost V 5 bases and J 1 base, with 11 bases left between them. The CDR3 spans 14 residues. Germline-derived CDR1 and CDR2 are LGHNA and YNFKEQ. CDR3 residues: CASSKGTQNTEAFF. The CDR3, as DNA: TGTGCCAGCAGCAAAGGGACACAGAACACTGAAGCTTTCTTT.

This clone was recorded once. CDR3 residues: CARSSNRARF. In nucleotides, the CDR3 is TGTGCCAGAAGCTCAAACAGGGCCCGCTTC. The rearrangement uses TRBV7-5 and TRBJ1-2; TRBD1 is taken as the D call from the table, unchecked against the DNA. TRBV7-5 is a known pseudogene. The CDR3 runs to 10 residues.

The chain joins TRBV6-5 to TRBJ2-1; D gene ambiguous. Per germline, CDR1 MNHEY and CDR2 SVGAGI. The CDR3 is made up of 12 amino acids. Deletions cut 7 bases from V and 4 bases from J, with 8 bases between. The CDR3 coding sequence is TGTGCCAGCACAGGTTCGTACAATGAGCAGTTCTTC. Translation gives CASTGSYNEQFF.

The chain employs TRBV4-1 and TRBJ2-7, with 8 bases matching TRBD2. With V trimmed by 4 bases and J by 2 bases, 7 bases remained unmatched. Germline assignment: CDR1 MGHRA and CDR2 YSYEKL. This CDR3 has 15 residues. As DNA, the CDR3 is TGCGCCAGCAGCCCCGGGGTAGCGGGGCCCTACGAGCAGTACTTC. It translates to CASSPGVAGPYEQYF.

This clone was seen only a few times. The junction and the germline gene differ at one end; a read error may be behind it. The V call is TRBV2, the J call TRBJ2-7, with D tentatively TRBD1 (10 bases). CDR1 is SNHLY, CDR2 FYNNEI, per germline. The CDR3 spans 16 residues. This CDR3 reads CASSRLGGTGVDSGSF. The CDR3 DNA reads as TGTGCCAGCAGCCGTCTGGGGGGGACAGGGGTGGATAGCGGGAGTTTC.

The CDR3 reads CASSYSKAGGTDTQYF. CDR3 DNA sequence: TGTGCCAGCAGTTACTCGAAAGCGGGGGGCACAGATACGCAGTATTTT. The chain has TRBV6-6 and TRBJ2-3; 8 positions agree with TRBD2. Per germline, CDR1 MNHNY and CDR2 SVGAGI (reference sequence). The V segment lost 0 bases and the J segment 1 base; nucleotides outside the gene matches: 3. The CDR3 is 16 amino acids.

The chain couples TRBV5-1 to TRBJ2-3; 13 bases fit TRBD2. This CDR3 spans 17 amino acids. Germline V gene lookup returns CDR1 SGHRS and CDR2 YFSETQ. The V and J ends lost 5 bases and 4 bases, in that order; junction bases with no gene match: 10. The CDR3 here is CASSLGLAGVEADTQYF. In DNA, the CDR3 is TGCGCCAGCAGTCTCGGACTAGCGGGAGTCGAGGCAGATACGCAGTATTTT.

The rearrangement joins TRBV19 to TRBJ1-2, with a possible D match to TRBD1 (6 bases). There are 15 residues in the CDR3. Germline V gene lookup returns CDR1 LNHDA and CDR2 SQIVND (reference sequence). V dropped 7 bases and J dropped 5 bases, with 20 bases sitting between them. CDR3 sequence: CASTPSAQGRYGYTF. The DNA for the CDR3 is TGTGCCAGTACCCCATCAGCCCAGGGGCGATATGGCTACACCTTC.

This sequence joins TRBV25-1 and TRBJ2-7, with D perhaps TRBD2 (5 bases). Germline-derived CDR1 and CDR2 are MGHDK and SYGVNS. The CDR3 is 14 residues long. V was clipped by 3 bases and J by 6 bases, with 15 bases between them. This CDR3 is CASSETTATPEQYF. The DNA of the CDR3 is TGTGCCAGCAGTGAGACTACCGCCACACCCGAGCAGTACTTC.

This chain joins TRBV2 and TRBJ2-7, with D possibly matching TRBD2 (6 bases). V gave up 7 bases and J gave up 7 bases, with 8 bases separating them. This CDR3 region has 10 residues. The germline V gene has CDR1 SNHLY and CDR2 FYNNEI. The CDR3 region has the DNA TGTGCCAGCACGGCGGGGGAGCAGTACTTC. This gives the protein CASTAGEQYF.

This clone was seen just once. The chain has TRBV3-1 (or the pseudogene TRBV3-2) and TRBJ2-5; TRBD2 is a possible D gene (5 bases). Trimming shortened V by 2 bases and J by 6 bases, and 10 bases separated the two germline ends. CDR1 LGHDT and CDR2 YNNKEL come from the germline V gene (reference sequence). This CDR3 comprises 13 residues. CDR3: CASSQSTRKTQYF. CDR3 DNA: TGTGCCAGCAGCCAATCCACTAGGAAGACCCAGTACTTC.

V is TRBV6-5 and J is TRBJ1-4; weak D call: TRBD1 (6 bases). This CDR3 has 13 residues. V was trimmed by 10 bases and J by 8 bases, leaving 17 bases between them. Germline V gene data show CDR1 as MNHEY and CDR2 as SVGAGI. Here the CDR3 DNA reads TGTGCCACGGGGCTGGGGGGGGGCGAAAAACTGTTTTTT. Residues: CATGLGGGEKLFF.

The chain combines TRBV6-1 with TRBJ2-7; 10 bases map to TRBD2. Germline V gene data show CDR1 as MNHNS and CDR2 as SASEGT. The CDR3 sequence is 17 residues long. V gave up 2 bases and J gave up 5 bases; unmatched junction bases: 12. CDR3 loop: CASSEQVILAGVNEQYF. The CDR3 coding sequence is TGTGCCAGCAGTGAACAAGTTATTCTAGCGGGAGTCAACGAGCAGTACTTC.

The chain uses TRBV21-1 and TRBJ2-7; TRBD1 is the table's D call, not checked against the DNA. TRBV21-1 is a pseudogene segment. This CDR3 has 15 amino acids. The CDR3 spells CASSKPMDSSYEQYF. As DNA, the CDR3 is TGTGCCAGCAGCAAACCTATGGACAGTTCCTACGAGCAGTACTTC.

This chain connects TRBV2 to TRBJ1-6; D is unresolved. The germline V gene has CDR1 SNHLY and CDR2 FYNNEI. Trimming removed 6 bases from V and 7 bases from J, with 19 bases in between. This CDR3 has 16 amino acids. The CDR3 DNA sequence: TGTGCCAGCAGACCTCCCCCCCGGGGAAGGAATTCACCCCTCCACTTT. Translated: CASRPPPRGRNSPLHF.

The rearrangement links TRBV27 to TRBJ1-2; TRBD1 is a possible D gene (6 bases). Germline V CDR1 and CDR2: MNHEY, SMNVEV (reference sequence). V was trimmed by 10 bases and J by 2 bases, leaving 17 bases between them. The CDR3 extends over 14 amino acids. The CDR3 sequence is CATLGGGVNYGYTF. DNA of the CDR3: TGTGCCACCCTTGGTGGGGGCGTAAACTATGGCTACACCTTC.

The chain combines TRBV21-1 with TRBJ1-2; TRBD1 is the table's D call and was not checked against the DNA. TRBV21-1 is a listed pseudogene. This CDR3 has 16 amino acids. The CDR3 DNA follows: TGTGCCAGCAGCTTACTCGTCGGACACCCCAACTATGGCTACACCTTC. Its translation: CASSLLVGHPNYGYTF.

V and J are TRBV5-1 and TRBJ1-3, with 8 positions matching TRBD1. In germline, CDR1 is SGHRS, CDR2 YFSETQ. The CDR3 extends over 14 amino acids. V was pared by 4 bases and J by 4 bases, with 4 bases of the junction left unmatched. CDR3 residues: CASSVTGAGNTIYF. The CDR3 coding sequence is TGCGCCAGCAGCGTGACAGGGGCCGGAAACACCATATATTTT.

This CDR3 is CASSPGGGIGAYGYTF. CDR3 in DNA: TGTGCCAGCAGCCCCGGTGGAGGCATTGGAGCCTATGGCTACACCTTC. V gene TRBV3-1 (or the pseudogene TRBV3-2) combines with J gene TRBJ1-2; D gene ambiguous. V gave up 4 bases and J gave up 4 bases, with 19 bases separating them. The CDR3 totals 16 residues. Germline V lookup: CDR1 LGHDT, CDR2 YNNKEL (reference sequence).

This clone was detected once. J is TRBJ2-1 and V is TRBV4-1; 9 bases map to TRBD2. Germline V gene sequence: CDR1 MGHRA, CDR2 YSYEKL. The CDR3 is 16 residues long. J gave up 7 bases and V 1 base, and 8 bases lay outside the gene matches. CDR3 sequence (DNA): TGCGCCAGCAGCCAAGGCGTCAGCGGGGGGTATAATGAGCAGTTCTTC. The encoded protein is CASSQGVSGGYNEQFF.

The chain links TRBV9 to TRBJ1-1; D is unclear. This CDR3 is 14 amino acids long. Trimming removed 0 bases at V and 0 bases at J, with 6 bases between. CDR1 SGDLS and CDR2 YYNGEE come from the germline V gene. As DNA, the CDR3 is TGTGCCAGCAGCGTAGGAACGGTGAACACTGAAGCTTTCTTT. This gives the protein CASSVGTVNTEAFF.

The CDR3 DNA reads TGTGCCAGTGCGCGGGATGGCTACACCTTC. Its protein product is CASARDGYTF. The V call is TRBV7-9, the J call TRBJ1-2; no clear D. Germline V gene sequence: CDR1 SEHNR, CDR2 FQNEAQ (reference sequence). This CDR3 has 10 residues. V lost 9 bases to trimming and J lost 6 bases, with 8 bases between them.

The gene calls are TRBV20-1 and TRBJ1-2; D unresolved. The V gene lost 5 bases and the J gene lost 8 bases, with 12 bases spanning the gap. CDR1 and CDR2 (germline): DFQATT, SNEGSKA (reference sequence). The CDR3 length is 11 residues. As DNA, the CDR3 is TGCAGTGCTGGCTCGGGGTTAGGCTACACCTTC. Protein: CSAGSGLGYTF.